The clone carrying this T cell receptor (beta chain) has only a few counts. No antigen is known for it. TCRdb passed the 5' RACE reads through MiXCR, listing each CDR3 protein once. Of some 340,000 distinct CDR3 sequences listed, roughly 3.9% are singletons. The data are from a study of T cells after yellow fever vaccination. V gave up 4 bases and J gave up 7 bases; unmatched junction bases: 4. The germline gives CDR1 LGHDT, CDR2 YNNKEL (reference sequence). The CDR3 is 14 amino acids. Regarding the study as a whole: Of the clonotypes, a small share occurred in both CD4 and CD8 compartments. Post-booster repertoires contained most primary-vaccination clones again (roughly 97% CD4, around 88% CD8).

The receptor comes from a man younger than 35 who received the YFV17D yellow fever vaccine. Sequencing used PBMCs, obtained 5 days after the yellow fever booster vaccination. The chain carries TRBV3-1 and TRBJ2-4; 10 nucleotides agree with TRBD1. The chain's CDR3 is CASSPKGQGNIQYF. For the CDR3, the DNA is TGTGCCAGCAGCCCGAAGGGACAGGGGAACATTCAGTACTTC.